What follows are 8 T cell receptor beta chains derived from one specimen sequenced in a study of Ad26.COV2.S vaccination and SARS-CoV-2 variants. Treatment denoted: roughly 20 received Ad26.COV2.S at low or high dose, single or two shots; 5 received placebo; per-sample allocation not given. The study sampled participants on day 63 after the first vaccine or placebo injection. Data came from immunoSEQ multiplex PCR; TCRdb stores just in-frame clones and leaves some out. Of roughly 680,000 clones in the sample, roughly 90% were seen once. This specimen consisted of peripheral blood, obtained in a trial of Ad26.COV2.S vaccine versus placebo. The receptors here all came from a person between 18 and 60 years old who received the Ad26.COV2.S COVID-19 vaccine or a placebo.

The J gene is TRBJ2-5, the V gene TRBV24-1; a possible D gene is TRBD2 (5 bases). V lost 1 base, J lost 4 bases, and 15 bases lay in between. The germline V gene encodes CDR1 KGHDR and CDR2 SFDVKD. The CDR3 length is 16 residues. CDR3 sequence reads: CATSDLVRGAGETQYF. Written as DNA, the CDR3 is TGTGCCACCAGTGATTTAGTCCGGGGAGCCGGAGAGACCCAGTACTTC.

V is TRBV25-1 and J is TRBJ2-1; maybe TRBD1 (6 bases). The germline V gene has CDR1 MGHDK and CDR2 SYGVNS. Deletions cut 3 bases from V and 7 bases from J, with 13 bases between. This CDR3 is 14 amino acids long. CDR3 coding DNA: TGTGCCAGCAGTGACCCAGGGGCCCGAAATGAGCAGTTCTTC. This translates into CASSDPGARNEQFF. The full variable domain, rest sourced from reference TRBV25-1 and TRBJ2-1, is EADIYQTPRYLVIGTGKKITLECSQTMGHDKMYWYQQDPGMELHLIHYSYGVNSTEKGDLSSESTVSRIRTEHFPLTLESARPSHTSQYLCASSDPGARNEQFFGPGTRLTVL.

This sequence joins TRBV20-1 and TRBJ2-7; the D is unclear. The CDR3 is made up of 11 amino acids. Trimming took off 4 bases at V and 4 bases at J, with 8 bases between the two ends. Per the germline V gene, CDR1 is DFQATT and CDR2 is SNEGSKA (reference sequence). CDR3 sequence (DNA): TGCAGTGCTACCCCGGAGTACGAGCAGTACTTC. It codes for CSATPEYEQYF.

Points on this clone: The same CDR3 can be traced to other DNA sequences in this sample. J is TRBJ1-4 and V is TRBV3-1 (or the pseudogene TRBV3-2); D possibly corresponds to TRBD1 (6 bases). The CDR3 is 14 amino acids. Trimming left V 4 bases short and J 7 bases short, with 13 bases between. CDR1 is LGHDT and CDR2 is YNNKEL in the germline V gene (reference sequence). CDR3 region: CASSLRQGTEKLFF. In DNA, the CDR3 is TGTGCCAGCAGCCTACGGCAGGGGACTGAAAAACTGTTTTTT.

The chain uses TRBV6-5 and TRBJ2-2; 7 bases line up with TRBD1. With 4 bases clipped from V and 8 bases from J, the junction kept 10 bases outside the gene matches. Germline V gives CDR1 MNHEY, CDR2 SVGAGI. The CDR3 has 15 residues. CDR3 sequence reads: CASSFYTQGLGELFF. As DNA, the CDR3 is TGTGCCAGCAGTTTTTATACACAGGGGTTGGGGGAGCTGTTTTTT.

The V and J genes are TRBV7-9 and TRBJ2-1; 7 nucleotides agree with TRBD2. The germline gives CDR1 SEHNR, CDR2 FQNEAQ (reference sequence). The junction had 8 bases not matched to a gene; V was cut back by 5 bases and J by 7 bases. CDR3 length: 14 residues. The CDR3 reads CASSDPTSSNEQFF. The CDR3 DNA follows: TGTGCCAGCAGCGACCCGACTAGCTCGAATGAGCAGTTCTTC. The whole variable domain, remainder taken from reference TRBV7-9 and TRBJ2-1, is DTGVSQNPRHKITKRGQNVTFRCDPISEHNRLYWYRQTLGQGPEFLTYFQNEAQLEKSRLLSDRFSAERPKGSFSTLEIQRTEQGDSAMYLCASSDPTSSNEQFFGPGTRLTVL.

The genes are TRBV18 and TRBJ2-1; D tentatively reads TRBD1 or TRBD2 (5 bases each). The CDR3 is made up of 15 amino acids. Looked up from germline, CDR1 is KGHSH and CDR2 is LQKENI. V lost 5 bases and J 1 base, leaving 12 bases between the germline ends. CDR3 loop: CASSAGTVSYNEQFF. CDR3 DNA: TGTGCCAGCTCAGCCGGGACGGTATCCTACAATGAGCAGTTCTTC.

The V and J genes are TRBV6-6 and TRBJ1-1; D is perhaps TRBD1 (6 bases). The CDR3 covers 16 residues. Between the trimmed V and J ends, which lost 6 bases and 0 bases, there was a span of 17 bases. Germline V gene lookup returns CDR1 MNHNY and CDR2 SVGAGI (reference sequence). The chain's CDR3 is CASSHFPGQLNTEAFF. CDR3 DNA: TGTGCCAGCAGCCATTTCCCTGGACAGCTGAACACTGAAGCTTTCTTT.